Below, 3 T cell receptor beta chains from the same sample are listed, as sequenced in a study of blood T cell repertoires in COVID-19 (dated by TCRdb to 2018 to 2020). Receptors were amplified or captured by the immunoSEQ multiplex PCR assay. The immuneACCESS repertoire file appears here via TCRdb, limited to in-frame rearrangements. These files lack a portion of the clones; in checked studies, under half of the deficit traces to unresolved V genes, and the cause of the others is not known. This sample gives fewer than 250,000 clones in total; roughly 82% of them show up just once. The ten largest clonotypes hold 4.7% of the sample. Sequenced: peripheral blood. The receptors shown here come from a woman between 65 and 79 years old with acute or convalescent COVID-19.

This clone came up once. This chain links TRBV6-1 with TRBJ1-2; D remains ambiguous. CDR1 and CDR2 (germline): MNHNS, SASEGT. The CDR3 length is 14 residues. With 3 bases removed from V and 0 bases from J, the gap between germline ends came to 8 bases. CDR3 DNA sequence: TGTGCCAGCAGTGACGGTTCCACTAACTATGGCTACACCTTC. Translating it yields CASSDGSTNYGYTF.

This chain joins TRBV5-6 and TRBJ2-3, with 12 bases aligning to TRBD2. CDR1 is SGHDT, CDR2 YYEEEE, per germline. The CDR3 is made up of 18 amino acids. Trimming took 2 bases from V and 0 from J; bases not matched to a gene: 7. CDR3 sequence reads: CASSFPSGGAWSTDTQYF. CDR3 in DNA: TGTGCCAGCAGCTTCCCTAGCGGGGGGGCTTGGAGCACAGATACGCAGTATTTT.

This chain connects TRBV7-2 to TRBJ2-3; 8 nucleotides agree with TRBD1. CDR1 SGHTA and CDR2 FQGNSA come from the germline V gene. The CDR3 totals 12 residues. With V trimmed by 5 bases and J by 13 bases, 8 bases remained unmatched. The CDR3 sequence: CASSRRQGRKYF. The CDR3 DNA reads as TGTGCCAGCAGCCGACGACAGGGGCGAAAGTATTTT.